The present T cell receptor beta chain was sequenced within a study of control samples from healthy donors and cancer patients. This clone was counted once. Profiled with immunoSEQ multiplex PCR; TCRdb holds only in-frame clones, not every one. The data contain about 140,000 clones, approximately 91% of them seen just once; the ten biggest clones take up roughly 8.7%. Sequenced input: blood. The receptor was derived from a young woman in good health.

DNA for the CDR3: TGTGCCAGCAGCTTAAGACAGCTCTATGGCTACACCTTC. Translating it yields CASSLRQLYGYTF. The chain joins TRBV7-2 to TRBJ1-2; possible D gene TRBD1, 5 bases. Germline V gives CDR1 SGHTA, CDR2 FQGNSA. Trimming took 2 bases from V and 4 from J, leaving 8 bases between them. The CDR3 is 13 residues long.